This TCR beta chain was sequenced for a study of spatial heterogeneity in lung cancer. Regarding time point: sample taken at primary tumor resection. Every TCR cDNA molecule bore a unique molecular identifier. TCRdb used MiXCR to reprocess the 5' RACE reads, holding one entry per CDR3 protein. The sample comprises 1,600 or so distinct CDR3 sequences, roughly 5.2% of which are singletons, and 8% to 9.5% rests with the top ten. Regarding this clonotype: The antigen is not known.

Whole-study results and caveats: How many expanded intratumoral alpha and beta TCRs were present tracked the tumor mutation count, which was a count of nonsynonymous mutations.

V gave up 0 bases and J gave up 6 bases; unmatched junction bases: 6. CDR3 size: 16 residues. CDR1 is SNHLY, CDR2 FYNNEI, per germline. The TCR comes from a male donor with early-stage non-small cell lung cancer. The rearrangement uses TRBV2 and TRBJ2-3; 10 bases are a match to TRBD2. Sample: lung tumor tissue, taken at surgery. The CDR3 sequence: CASSEAASGGADTQYF. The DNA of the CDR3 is TGTGCCAGCAGTGAAGCGGCTAGCGGGGGTGCGGATACGCAGTATTTT. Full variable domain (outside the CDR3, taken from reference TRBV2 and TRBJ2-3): EPEVTQTPSHQVTQMGQEVILRCVPISNHLYFYWYRQILGQKVEFLVSFYNNEISEKSEIFDDQFSVERPDGSNFTLKIRSTKLEDSAMYFCASSEAASGGADTQYFGPGTRLTVL.